The 32 T cell receptor beta chains reported below all come from one sample, sequenced in a study of Graves' ophthalmopathy and Graves' hyperthyroidism. The authors amplified TCR beta CDR3 regions from RNA transcripts. The first round was an RT-PCR with HTBI primers, and the second round was a multiplex PCR. From the multiplex PCR reads, TCRdb called clonotypes with MiXCR, one entry per CDR3 protein. The sample has about 1.1 million distinct CDR3 sequences; 35% to 40% are singletons. The specimen was peripheral blood or thyroid tissue (not recorded which). These receptors were obtained from an adult man with Graves' hyperthyroidism.

The chain recombines TRBV7-9 with TRBJ1-2, with TRBD1 as a possible D gene (5 bases). Trimming stripped 5 bases from V and 8 bases from J, with 18 bases between. Germline-derived CDR1 and CDR2 are SEHNR and FQNEAQ (reference sequence). The CDR3 totals 14 residues. The CDR3 reads CASSGLDTLKGYTF. The CDR3, as DNA: TGTGCCAGCAGCGGGTTGGACACCCTAAAGGGCTACACCTTC.

Note on this clonotype: This sequence may be a read error, since a much larger clone differs from it by one base. The V gene is TRBV7-2, the J gene TRBJ1-1; 7 bases agree with TRBD1. CDR1 and CDR2 from the germline V gene are SGHTA and FQGNSA. After removal of 5 bases from V and 1 base from J, the junction contained 4 bases not matched to a gene. The CDR3 has 14 amino acids. CDR3 in DNA: TGTGCCAGCAGCCGGGGACAGTCGAACACTGAAGCTTTCTTT. This sequence encodes CASSRGQSNTEAFF.

The V call is TRBV29-1, the J call TRBJ2-3; no clear D. Germline V lookup: CDR1 SQVTM, CDR2 ANQGSEA. This CDR3 spans 11 amino acids. The germline V and J ends were trimmed by 8 bases and 3 bases, with 9 bases remaining between them. CDR3 residues: CSHTATDTQYF. DNA for the CDR3: TGCAGCCATACAGCGACAGATACGCAGTATTTT.

The chain recombines TRBV10-3 with TRBJ2-7; possibly TRBD2 for D (6 bases). Germline V lookup: CDR1 ENHRY, CDR2 SYGVKD. This CDR3 is built from 14 residues. The germline V and J ends were trimmed by 10 bases and 2 bases, with 18 bases remaining between them. In nucleotides, the CDR3 is TGTGCCAGCACCTTGGAGGGCAGCCCCTACGAGCAGTACTTC. The encoded protein is CASTLEGSPYEQYF.

As for this clonotype: Given a much more abundant clone one base away, this may be a read error. The gene calls are TRBV20-1 and TRBJ2-5; D possibly corresponds to TRBD1 (6 bases). The CDR3 covers 12 residues. Germline CDR1 is DFQATT and CDR2 is SNEGSKA (reference sequence). As DNA, the CDR3 is TGCGGTGCTAGATGGGGGCTCGAGACCCAGTACTTC. It codes for CGARWGLETQYF.

Remarks on this clonotype: This may come from a read error, since a much larger clone is one base off. V usage is TRBV29-1 and J usage is TRBJ2-7, with D perhaps matching TRBD2 (6 bases). V shed 5 bases and J shed 4 bases, with 15 bases lying between them. The CDR3 consists of 13 residues. CDR1 is SQVTM and CDR2 is ANQGSEA in the germline V gene. The CDR3 spells CSVRDWGFYEQYF. In DNA, the CDR3 is TGCAGCGTTCGGGACTGGGGGTTTTACGAGCAGTACTTC.

V is TRBV15 and J is TRBJ2-7; D is unresolved. CDR1 is LNHNV, CDR2 YYDKDF, per germline (reference sequence). V dropped 3 bases and J dropped 3 bases, with 12 bases sitting between them. The CDR3 sequence is 14 residues long. Here the CDR3 DNA reads TGTGCCACCAGCAGTTACGCGTGGGACTACGAGCAGTACTTC. Translation gives CATSSYAWDYEQYF.

The chain is built from TRBV5-1 and TRBJ1-2; possible D gene TRBD1, 5 bases. Trimming shortened V by 2 bases and J by 4 bases, and 15 bases separated the two germline ends. Germline CDR1 SGHRS, CDR2 YFSETQ. The CDR3 length is 15 residues. DNA for the CDR3: TGCGCCAGCAGCTTTGGCCAGGGAGCGAGCTATGGCTACACCTTC. It specifies CASSFGQGASYGYTF.

The CDR3, as DNA: TGCAGTGCTAGAAGGGTAACAGGGGCAGCTTACTCCTACGAGCAGTACTTC. Residues: CSARRVTGAAYSYEQYF. V gene TRBV20-1 combines with J gene TRBJ2-7; 7 bases fit TRBD1. V lost 2 bases to trimming and J lost 0 bases; unmatched junction nucleotides: 13. Germline assignment: CDR1 DFQATT and CDR2 SNEGSKA (reference sequence). The CDR3 totals 17 residues.

This clonotype was recorded once. This could be a read error, since a much larger clone is one nucleotide away. The chain recombines TRBV7-8 with TRBJ2-6; 8 nucleotides match TRBD1. The V segment lost 5 bases and the J segment 2 bases; nucleotides outside the gene matches: 5. The CDR3 covers 16 residues. Germline V CDR1 and CDR2: SGHVS, FQNEAQ. This CDR3 reads CASSQDRDPGANVLTF. The CDR3 DNA reads as TGTGCCAGCAGCCAGGACAGGGACCCTGGGGCCAACGTCCTGACTTTC.

The J gene is TRBJ1-5, the V gene TRBV10-3; 10 bases align to TRBD1. This CDR3 spans 14 amino acids. Unmatched junction bases numbered 4, after V lost 4 bases and J lost 7 bases. CDR1 ENHRY and CDR2 SYGVKD come from the germline V gene. The CDR3 DNA sequence: TGTGCCATCAGTGGGGGACAGGGGACACAGCCCCAGCATTTT. Protein: CAISGGQGTQPQHF.

In its sample, this clonotype was seen a few times. The CDR3: CASSEQATDIQETQYF. The CDR3 nucleotides are TGTGCCAGCAGTGAACAGGCTACAGATATACAAGAGACCCAGTACTTC. The chain has TRBV6-4 and TRBJ2-5; TRBD1 is a possible D gene (5 bases). Trimming removed 3 bases at V and 2 bases at J, with 16 bases between. Looked up from germline, CDR1 is MRHNA and CDR2 is SNTAGT. The length of the CDR3 is 16 residues.

The chain is built from TRBV12-3 or TRBV12-4 and TRBJ1-1; maybe TRBD1 (5 bases). The V and J ends lost 7 bases and 12 bases respectively, with 21 bases between them. The CDR3 covers 13 residues. The DNA of the CDR3 is TGTGCCAGCAAACAAGGGGATAGGGGTACGTCTTTCTTT. It yields the protein CASKQGDRGTSFF.

This clonotype was recorded a few times. The chain employs TRBV5-5 and TRBJ1-6; D ambiguous. CDR3 size: 16 residues. CDR1 and CDR2 (germline): SGHKS, YYEKEE (reference sequence). V was cut by 0 bases and J by 6 bases, with 13 bases left in between. The DNA for the CDR3 is TGTGCCAGCAGCTTGGCAGCCCTGCTCGGTAATTCACCCCTCCACTTT. It encodes CASSLAALLGNSPLHF.

This chain uses TRBV5-1 with TRBJ1-6, with D unresolved. The V gene lost 4 bases and the J gene lost 10 bases, with 24 bases spanning the gap. CDR3 length equals 17 residues. Per germline, CDR1 SGHRS and CDR2 YFSETQ. Here the CDR3 DNA reads TGCGCCAGCAGCCAATTTTTGACCGGAGCGGAGGGATCACCCCTCCACTTT. Translation: CASSQFLTGAEGSPLHF.

This clonotype was picked up one time. The chain has TRBV15 and TRBJ2-7; unclear D gene. This CDR3 contains 13 residues. CDR1 LNHNV and CDR2 YYDKDF come from the germline V gene (reference sequence). V shed 5 bases and J shed 2 bases, with 10 bases lying between them. The CDR3 is CATSFQSPYEQYF. The CDR3 nucleotides read TGTGCCACCAGCTTCCAATCCCCCTACGAGCAGTACTTC.

V gene TRBV10-3 combines with J gene TRBJ2-5; TRBD1 aligns across 10 bases. CDR3 length: 16 residues. With V trimmed by 4 bases and J by 4 bases, 9 bases remained unmatched. Germline V gene sequence: CDR1 ENHRY, CDR2 SYGVKD. Here the CDR3 reads CAISVGQGFGGETQYF. In DNA form, the CDR3 reads TGTGCCATCAGTGTGGGACAGGGGTTTGGAGGAGAGACCCAGTACTTC.

The V gene is TRBV14, the J gene TRBJ2-7; 7 nucleotides line up with TRBD2. The V gene's germline CDR1 is SGHDN and CDR2 FVKESK. The V and J ends lost 0 bases and 3 bases, in that order; junction bases with no gene match: 8. The CDR3 contains 16 residues. The CDR3 bases are TGTGCCAGCAGCCAAGATCCGGGGGGACTCCGCTACGAGCAGTACTTC. Protein sequence: CASSQDPGGLRYEQYF.

This clonotype came up a few times. The chain has TRBV19 and TRBJ2-7; 9 bases agree with TRBD1. Germline lookup yields CDR1 LNHDA and CDR2 SQIVND (reference sequence). The CDR3 is 14 residues long. V trimming: 3 bases; J trimming: 3 bases; junction bases outside the gene matches: 3. CDR3 residues: CASSMDRGSYEQYF. The CDR3, as DNA: TGTGCCAGTAGTATGGACAGGGGAAGCTACGAGCAGTACTTC. Full variable domain (outside the CDR3, taken from reference TRBV19 and TRBJ2-7): DGGITQSPKYLFRKEGQNVTLSCEQNLNHDAMYWYRQDPGQGLRLIYYSQIVNDFQKGDIAEGYSVSREKKESFPLTVTSAQKNPTAFYLCASSMDRGSYEQYFGPGTRLTVT.

This clonotype was seen a handful of times. V is TRBV9 and J is TRBJ2-5; 11 bases align to TRBD2. The germline V gene encodes CDR1 SGDLS and CDR2 YYNGEE. V dropped 2 bases and J dropped 1; count of bases not matched to a gene: 1. The CDR3 loop spans 15 amino acids. CDR3 in DNA: TGTGCCAGCAGCGTCGGGACTAGCGGCCAAGAGACCCAGTACTTC. Translation: CASSVGTSGQETQYF.

This clonotype was found a few times. The chain combines TRBV12-3 or TRBV12-4 with TRBJ2-2; no clear D. The V gene lost 3 bases and the J gene lost 6 bases, with 14 bases spanning the gap. CDR3 size: 15 residues. CDR3 protein: CASSFATRSAGELFF. The CDR3 DNA follows: TGTGCCAGCAGTTTCGCAACCCGCAGTGCCGGGGAGCTGTTTTTT.

This clonotype has a count of ten or more. CDR3 protein: CASTAAGERGKTQYF. CDR3 sequence (DNA): TGTGCCAGCACAGCGGCGGGAGAGCGAGGAAAGACCCAGTACTTC. The chain couples TRBV5-4 to TRBJ2-5; 7 nucleotides agree with TRBD2. Germline V gene data show CDR1 as SGHNT and CDR2 as YYREEE (reference sequence). The CDR3 consists of 15 residues. Trimming took 6 bases from V and 6 from J; bases not matched to a gene: 14.

The table lists this clonotype with many counts. The chain carries TRBV24-1 and TRBJ1-1, with D perhaps matching TRBD1 (5 bases). The CDR3 length is 12 residues. CDR1 is KGHDR, CDR2 SFDVKD, per germline. V gave up 6 bases and J gave up 5 bases, with 9 bases separating them. The chain's CDR3 is CATSQGSTEAFF. DNA of the CDR3: TGTGCCACCAGTCAGGGAAGTACTGAAGCTTTCTTT.

This clonotype was picked up many times. The rearrangement uses TRBV5-1 and TRBJ2-7, with D perhaps matching TRBD1 (6 bases). Per the germline V gene, CDR1 is SGHRS and CDR2 is YFSETQ. The CDR3 is 16 amino acids. Trimming stripped 2 bases from V and 1 base from J, with 16 bases between. CDR3 residues: CASSFSTGTRSYEQYF. Written as DNA, the CDR3 is TGCGCCAGCAGCTTTTCCACCGGGACAAGGTCCTACGAGCAGTACTTC.

This clonotype was picked up many times. The rearrangement uses TRBV20-1 and TRBJ2-7; 9 bases are a match to TRBD1. Germline CDR1 DFQATT, CDR2 SNEGSKA (reference sequence). There are 12 residues in the CDR3. The CDR3 loop reads CSARQGDYEQYF. CDR3 sequence (DNA): TGCAGCGCCCGACAGGGGGACTACGAGCAGTACTTC.

This clonotype was seen only once. The junction departs from the called germline gene at one end, perhaps through a read error. The genes are TRBV7-9 and TRBJ2-7, with 7 bases that match TRBD1. The CDR3 contains 16 residues. CDR1 and CDR2 (germline): SEHNR, FQNEAQ (reference sequence). The CDR3 DNA follows: TGCGCCAGCAGCAAGCACCCCGAGGGGGCCACCTACGAGCAGTACTTC. Encoded protein: CASSKHPEGATYEQYF. Full variable domain (missing parts from reference TRBV7-9 and TRBJ2-7): DTGVSQNPRHKITKRGQNVTFRCDPISEHNRLYWYRQTLGQGPEFLTYFQNEAQLEKSRLLSDRFSAERPKGSFSTLEIQRTEQGDSAMYLCASSKHPEGATYEQYFGPGTRLTVT.

This clonotype was detected many times. V and J are TRBV4-2 and TRBJ1-1; TRBD1 might be the D (5 bases). The V end was cut by 0 bases, the J end by 5 bases, with 16 bases between. CDR1 LGHNA and CDR2 YNFKEQ come from the germline V gene. This CDR3 is built from 16 residues. The chain's CDR3 is CASSQDLFGGETEAFF. In DNA, the CDR3 is TGTGCCAGCAGCCAAGATCTGTTTGGAGGGGAGACTGAAGCTTTCTTT.

The rearrangement joins TRBV28 to TRBJ1-1, with 7 bases lining up with TRBD1. The CDR3 is 15 residues long. From germline, CDR1 is MDHEN and CDR2 SYDVKM. V was pared by 6 bases and J by 0 bases, with 7 bases of the junction left unmatched. The chain's CDR3 is CASRPLTGLNTEAFF. CDR3 in DNA: TGTGCCAGCAGACCCCTGACAGGGCTGAACACTGAAGCTTTCTTT. Full variable domain (rest looked up from reference TRBV28 and TRBJ1-1): DVKVTQSSRYLVKRTGEKVFLECVQDMDHENMFWYRQDPGLGLRLIYFSYDVKMKEKGDIPEGYSVSREKKERFSLILESASTNQTSMYLCASRPLTGLNTEAFFGQGTRLTVV.

This chain uses TRBV10-2 with TRBJ1-2; 7 nucleotides line up with TRBD1. Germline V CDR1 and CDR2: WSHSY, SAAADI. After removal of 6 bases from V and 2 bases from J, the junction contained 18 bases not matched to a gene. This CDR3 is built from 18 residues. The CDR3 nucleotides are TGCGCCAGCAGCGTCTCAGGGGGGGACAGTCTTTTAAACTATGGCTACACCTTC. Translated: CASSVSGGDSLLNYGYTF.

This clonotype was observed a handful of times. V gene TRBV6-1 combines with J gene TRBJ2-3; the D is unclear. Between the trimmed V and J ends, which lost 6 bases and 2 bases, there was a span of 9 bases. CDR3 length: 13 amino acids. Per germline, CDR1 MNHNS and CDR2 SASEGT. The DNA of the CDR3 is TGTGCCAGCAGACAACAATTCACAGATACGCAGTATTTT. Its translation: CASRQQFTDTQYF.

Of note for this clonotype: This may arise from a read error, as a much more abundant clone is one base away. The chain uses TRBV7-9 and TRBJ2-7; TRBD1 might be the D (5 bases). Germline V gene sequence: CDR1 SEHNR, CDR2 FQNEAQ (reference sequence). The CDR3 is 12 residues long. Here the CDR3 reads CASSPRGAEQHF. The CDR3 DNA reads TGTGCCAGCAGCCCCCGTGGGGCCGAGCAGCACTTC.

This clonotype was counted between two and nine times. The V gene is TRBV6-4, the J gene TRBJ2-2; TRBD2 matches at 8 bases. Germline-derived CDR1 and CDR2 are MRHNA and SNTAGT. The CDR3 runs to 14 residues. Trimming at V came to 2 bases and at J to 7 bases, leaving 3 bases not matched to a gene. The CDR3 loop reads CASSDGTSGGELFF. DNA of the CDR3: TGTGCCAGCAGTGACGGAACTAGCGGCGGGGAGCTGTTTTTT.